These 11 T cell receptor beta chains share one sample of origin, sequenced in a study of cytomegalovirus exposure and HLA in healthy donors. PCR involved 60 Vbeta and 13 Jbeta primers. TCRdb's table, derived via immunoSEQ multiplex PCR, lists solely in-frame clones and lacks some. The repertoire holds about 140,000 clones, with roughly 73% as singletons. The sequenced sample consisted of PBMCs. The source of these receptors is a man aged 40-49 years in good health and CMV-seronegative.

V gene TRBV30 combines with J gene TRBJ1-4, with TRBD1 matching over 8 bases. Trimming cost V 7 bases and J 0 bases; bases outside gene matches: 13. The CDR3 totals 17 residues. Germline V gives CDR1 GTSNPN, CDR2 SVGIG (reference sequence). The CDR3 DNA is TGTGCCTTTCAGACAGGGGCCTTCCCTTCAACTAATGAAAAACTGTTTTTT. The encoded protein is CAFQTGAFPSTNEKLFF.

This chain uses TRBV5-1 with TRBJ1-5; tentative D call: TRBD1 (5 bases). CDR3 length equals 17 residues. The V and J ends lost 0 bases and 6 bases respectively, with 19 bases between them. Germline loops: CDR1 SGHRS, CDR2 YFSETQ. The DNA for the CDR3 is TGCGCCAGCAGCTTGGCCCCTCGGCAGGGTCTCGTTCAGCCCCAGCATTTT. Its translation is CASSLAPRQGLVQPQHF.

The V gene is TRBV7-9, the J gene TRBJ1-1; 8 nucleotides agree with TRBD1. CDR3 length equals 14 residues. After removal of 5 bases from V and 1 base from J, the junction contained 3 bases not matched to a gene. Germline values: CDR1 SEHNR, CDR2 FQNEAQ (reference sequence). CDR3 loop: CASSPGQGNTEAFF. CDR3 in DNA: TGTGCCAGCAGCCCCGGACAGGGGAACACTGAAGCTTTCTTT.

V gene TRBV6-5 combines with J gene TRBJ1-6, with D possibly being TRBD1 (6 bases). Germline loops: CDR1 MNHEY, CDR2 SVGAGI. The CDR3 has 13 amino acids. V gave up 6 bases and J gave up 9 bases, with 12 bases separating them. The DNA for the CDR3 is TGTGCCAGCAGAACAGGGAGAAGTTCACCCCTCCACTTT. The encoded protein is CASRTGRSSPLHF.

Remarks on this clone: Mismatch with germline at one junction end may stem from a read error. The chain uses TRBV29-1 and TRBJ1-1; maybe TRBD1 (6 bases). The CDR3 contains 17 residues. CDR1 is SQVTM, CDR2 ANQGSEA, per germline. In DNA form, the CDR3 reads TGCAGCGTTGAAGATAGGGGACATTCGCCCACCAGCACTGAAGTTTTCTTT. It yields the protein CSVEDRGHSPTSTEVFF.

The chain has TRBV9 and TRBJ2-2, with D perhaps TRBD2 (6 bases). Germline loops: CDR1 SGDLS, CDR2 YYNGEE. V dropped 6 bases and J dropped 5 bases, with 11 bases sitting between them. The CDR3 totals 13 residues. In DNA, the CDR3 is TGTGCCAGCACCCCTGGAGGGACCGGGGAGCTGTTTTTT. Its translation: CASTPGGTGELFF.

CDR3 sequence: CASSLVATEAGELFF. CDR3 in DNA: TGTGCCAGCAGCTTAGTGGCGACAGAAGCCGGGGAGCTGTTTTTT. This sequence joins TRBV7-3 and TRBJ2-2; tentative D call: TRBD1 (5 bases). The CDR3 spans 15 residues. Trimming stripped 2 bases from V and 6 bases from J, with 13 bases between. Germline loops: CDR1 SGHTA, CDR2 FQGTGA.

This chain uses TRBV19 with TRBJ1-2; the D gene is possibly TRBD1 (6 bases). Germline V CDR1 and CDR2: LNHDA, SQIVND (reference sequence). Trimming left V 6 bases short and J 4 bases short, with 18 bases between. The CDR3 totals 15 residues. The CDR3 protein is CASRTWTENSYGYTF. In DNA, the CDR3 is TGTGCCAGTAGGACCTGGACAGAAAACTCCTATGGCTACACCTTC.

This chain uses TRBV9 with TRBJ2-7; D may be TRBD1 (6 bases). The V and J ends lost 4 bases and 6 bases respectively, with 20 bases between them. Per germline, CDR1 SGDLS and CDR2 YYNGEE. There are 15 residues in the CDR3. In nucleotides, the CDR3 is TGTGCCAGCAGCCCAATTTCGGACTTAGGGGGCGAGCAGTACTTC. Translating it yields CASSPISDLGGEQYF.

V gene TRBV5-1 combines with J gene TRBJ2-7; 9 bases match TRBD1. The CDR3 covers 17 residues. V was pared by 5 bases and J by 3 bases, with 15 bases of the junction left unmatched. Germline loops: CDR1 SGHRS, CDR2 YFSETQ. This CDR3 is CASSPLPPGQGGYEQYF. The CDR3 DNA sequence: TGCGCCAGCAGTCCCTTACCTCCGGGACAGGGTGGCTACGAGCAGTACTTC.

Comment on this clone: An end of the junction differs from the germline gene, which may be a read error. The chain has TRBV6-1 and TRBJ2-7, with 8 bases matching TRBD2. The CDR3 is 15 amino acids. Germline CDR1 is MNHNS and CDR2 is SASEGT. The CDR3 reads CASRVAGRPSNEQYF. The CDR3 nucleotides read TGTGCCAGCAGGGTAGCGGGGCGCCCCTCCAACGAGCAGTACTTC.